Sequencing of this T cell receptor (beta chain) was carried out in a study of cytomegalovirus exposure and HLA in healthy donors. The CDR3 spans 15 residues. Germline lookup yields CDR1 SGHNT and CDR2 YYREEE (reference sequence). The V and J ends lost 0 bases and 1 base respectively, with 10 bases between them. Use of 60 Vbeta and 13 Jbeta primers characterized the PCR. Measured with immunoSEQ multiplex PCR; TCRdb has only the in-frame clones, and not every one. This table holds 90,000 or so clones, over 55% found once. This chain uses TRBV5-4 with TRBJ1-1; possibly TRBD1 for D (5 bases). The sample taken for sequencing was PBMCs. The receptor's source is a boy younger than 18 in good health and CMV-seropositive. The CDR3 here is CASSLGGTGNTEAFF. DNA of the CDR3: TGTGCCAGCAGCTTGGGCGGGACGGGGAACACTGAAGCTTTCTTT.